This T cell receptor (beta chain) emerged from a study of T cell repertoires in cytomegalovirus infection. Study-level information: CMV infection plus the matching HLA type was flagged by public TCR beta signatures. Study-level findings and limits: Ex vivo, HLA-C-restricted CMV-specific TCR beta clonotypes prevailed over the rest of the response.

The CDR3 sequence is 16 residues long. The V end was cut by 5 bases, the J end by 7 bases, with 18 bases between. Germline assignment: CDR1 SGHTA and CDR2 FQGNSA. A word on this clonotype: Its antigen is not identified.

One entry per CDR3 protein, called by TCRdb with MiXCR from the reads. Seen here are under 500,000 distinct CDR3 sequences, roughly 43% observed once, and the top ten hold about two fifths. The receptor comes from a human donor in good health (CMV status not recorded). Some clones in this sample may be carry-over from other donors' samples. The source material was cultured PBMCs, sampled from culture after CMV antigen stimulation. The chain combines TRBV7-2 with TRBJ1-6, with D possibly matching TRBD1 (6 bases). The DNA of the CDR3 is TGTGCCAGCAGCCCACTACAGGGACTCGGCAATTCACCCCTCCACTTT. It codes for CASSPLQGLGNSPLHF. The variable domain in full, completed from reference TRBV7-2 and TRBJ1-6, reads GAGVSQSPSNKVTEKGKDVELRCDPISGHTALYWYRQSLGQGLEFLIYFQGNSAPDKSGLPSDRFSAERTGGSVSTLTIQRTQQEDSAVYLCASSPLQGLGNSPLHFGNGTRLTVT.